The rows below give T cell receptor beta chains drawn from one sample of a study of blood T cell repertoires in COVID-19. Libraries were prepared by immunoSEQ multiplex PCR; TCRdb keeps only in-frame clonotypes and omits some of them. Found here are about 210,000 clones, roughly 80% of them singletons; the top ten hold under 12%. The sample was peripheral blood. These receptors were taken from a woman of 80 years or more with COVID-19, enrolled during active disease. The CDR3 runs from the conserved cysteine through the conserved F or W. Fields, in order: V gene, J gene, clone size, D gene, CDR3 protein, CDR3 DNA. A D gene is named only where the DNA matches it firmly. Part of the rows lack a size; the others show once, few, many or a class for expanded clones.

V: TRBV15; J: TRBJ2-5; size: NA; D: TRBD1; CDR3: CATSPTGGETQYF; DNA: TGTGCCACCAGCCCGACAGGGGGAGAGACCCAGTACTTC
V: TRBV3-1/TRBV3-2; J: TRBJ1-1; size: NA; D: NA; CDR3: CASSQEKQIAWIANTEAFF; DNA: TGTGCCAGCAGCCAAGAAAAACAGATCGCGTGGATCGCGAACACTGAAGCTTTCTTT
V: TRBV5-1; J: TRBJ2-3; size: NA; D: TRBD2; CDR3: CASSLVAAGADTQYF; DNA: TGCGCCAGCAGCTTGGTTGCGGCGGGGGCAGATACGCAGTATTTT
V: TRBV5-1; J: TRBJ1-1; size: NA; D: NA; CDR3: CASSLGTGTEAFF; DNA: TGCGCCAGCAGCTTGGGAACGGGAACTGAAGCTTTCTTT
V: TRBV4-3; J: TRBJ1-6; size: NA; D: NA; CDR3: CASSQETLRAYNSPLHF; DNA: TGCGCCAGCAGCCAAGAGACTCTGAGGGCCTATAATTCACCCCTCCACTTT
V: TRBV2; J: TRBJ2-5; size: NA; D: NA; CDR3: CASSDSVLETQYF; DNA: TGTGCCAGCAGTGACAGTGTCTTGGAGACCCAGTACTTC
V: TRBV3-1/TRBV3-2; J: TRBJ1-4; size: NA; D: NA; CDR3: CASSQGAGVEKLFF; DNA: TGTGCCAGCAGCCAAGGGGCAGGGGTTGAAAAACTGTTTTTT
V: TRBV4-1; J: TRBJ1-1; size: once; D: NA; CDR3: CASSPGAGRVNTEAFF; DNA: TGCGCCAGCAGCCCAGGGGCAGGGCGGGTGAACACTGAAGCTTTCTTT
V: TRBV5-1; J: TRBJ1-2; size: NA; D: NA; CDR3: CASSRTEGGGYTF; DNA: TGCGCCAGCAGCCGTACCGAGGGAGGTGGCTACACCTTC
V: TRBV30; J: TRBJ2-2; size: few; D: TRBD1; CDR3: CAWRTGGDGTGELFF; DNA: TGTGCCTGGAGGACAGGGGGCGATGGCACCGGGGAGCTGTTTTTT
V: TRBV18; J: TRBJ2-5; size: NA; D: NA; CDR3: CASSNFAGETQYF; DNA: TGTGCCAGCTCCAACTTTGCGGGAGAGACCCAGTACTTC
V: TRBV4-1; J: TRBJ1-5; size: NA; D: NA; CDR3: CASSGTPLNQPQHF; DNA: TGCGCCAGCTCTGGGACACCGCTCAATCAGCCCCAGCATTTT
V: TRBV30; J: TRBJ1-1; size: NA; D: TRBD1; CDR3: CACTTGGVEAFF; DNA: TGTGCCTGCACGACAGGGGGCGTTGAAGCTTTCTTT
V: TRBV3-1/TRBV3-2; J: TRBJ2-1; size: NA; D: TRBD2; CDR3: CASSQAGGQNEQFF; DNA: TGTGCCAGCAGCCAAGCGGGGGGGCAGAATGAGCAGTTCTTC
V: TRBV7-2; J: TRBJ2-7; size: NA; D: NA; CDR3: CASSLALSSYEQYF; DNA: TGTGCCAGCAGCTTAGCGCTCAGCTCCTACGAGCAGTACTTC
V: TRBV7-8; J: TRBJ1-3; size: NA; D: NA; CDR3: CASSLGAGAIGNTIYF; DNA: TGTGCCAGCAGCTTAGGGGCGGGGGCAATCGGAAACACCATATATTTT
V: TRBV19; J: TRBJ2-5; size: NA; D: NA; CDR3: CASSPRTTQETQYF; DNA: TGTGCCAGTAGTCCTCGGACAACCCAAGAGACCCAGTACTTC
V: TRBV19; J: TRBJ2-5; size: NA; D: NA; CDR3: CASIHGDSQETQYF; DNA: TGTGCCAGTATCCACGGTGACAGCCAAGAGACCCAGTACTTC
V: TRBV7-9; J: TRBJ2-2; size: NA; D: TRBD1; CDR3: CASSPPDRGYTGELFF; DNA: TGTGCCAGCAGCCCTCCCGACAGGGGGTACACCGGGGAGCTGTTTTTT
V: TRBV7-2; J: TRBJ2-3; size: NA; D: NA; CDR3: CASSLGSLAAGYTQYF; DNA: TGTGCCAGCAGCTTAGGTTCCCTAGCCGCCGGATATACGCAGTATTTT
V: TRBV9; J: TRBJ1-1; size: NA; D: NA; CDR3: CASSSRDTNTEAFF; DNA: TGTGCCAGCAGCTCCCGGGACACCAACACTGAAGCTTTCTTT
V: TRBV3-1/TRBV3-2; J: TRBJ2-2; size: NA; D: TRBD1; CDR3: CASSLRGRTGELFF; DNA: TGTGCCAGCAGCCTAAGGGGGCGGACCGGGGAGCTGTTTTTT
V: TRBV15; J: TRBJ1-5; size: NA; D: TRBD1; CDR3: CATSKIKAGTGWPGGNQPQHF; DNA: TGTGCCACCAGCAAAATTAAAGCCGGGACAGGGTGGCCGGGGGGCAATCAGCCCCAGCATTTT
V: TRBV28; J: TRBJ1-1; size: NA; D: TRBD1; CDR3: CASSPWASTGTNTEAFF; DNA: TGTGCCAGCAGTCCCTGGGCATCGACAGGGACGAACACTGAAGCTTTCTTT
V: TRBV3-1/TRBV3-2; J: TRBJ2-4; size: NA; D: NA; CDR3: CASSQANIQYF; DNA: TGTGCCAGCAGCCAAGCTAACATTCAGTACTTC
V: TRBV2; J: TRBJ1-2; size: NA; D: TRBD1; CDR3: CASSGQASGYGYTF; DNA: TGTGCCAGCAGCGGACAGGCCTCTGGCTATGGCTACACCTTC
V: TRBV5-4; J: TRBJ2-2; size: NA; D: TRBD2; CDR3: CASSLARIAGGGTGELFF; DNA: TGTGCCAGCAGCTTGGCCCGTATAGCGGGGGGCGGCACCGGGGAGCTGTTTTTT
V: TRBV28; J: TRBJ1-1; size: few; D: NA; CDR3: CASSLWVAKNTEAFF; DNA: TGTGCCAGCAGTTTATGGGTAGCTAAGAACACTGAAGCTTTCTTT
V: TRBV5-1; J: TRBJ1-1; size: NA; D: NA; CDR3: CASSLNAIPNTEAFF; DNA: TGCGCCAGCAGCCTAAACGCCATCCCCAACACTGAAGCTTTCTTT
V: TRBV28; J: TRBJ1-2; size: NA; D: NA; CDR3: CASSQAGAGSNYGYTF; DNA: TGTGCCAGCAGCCAAGCGGGCGCAGGGTCTAACTATGGCTACACCTTC